Following are 23 T cell receptor beta chains from one sample sequenced in a study of vaccination and CD4 T cells after COVID-19. Treatment in this sample: approximately 11-day PBMC culture with coronavirus spike peptide pools or control peptides (ViraFEST assay). Once obtained from cultured CD4+ T cells, the DNA was sequenced using the Oncomine TCR Beta short-read assay. TCRdb re-derived calls from the PCR reads in MiXCR, one entry per CDR3 protein. The sample shows more than 9,000 distinct CDR3 sequences, roughly a fifth of them seen only once. Their antigen targets remain unknown. Sample: CD4+ T cells from blood, cultured in vitro, taken before SARS-CoV-2 vaccination. The receptors originated from a human donor who received a COVID-19 vaccine.

This rearrangement joins TRBV18 to TRBJ2-1, with 10 bases matching TRBD2. J was trimmed by 4 bases and V by 4 bases; bases with no gene match: 4. Germline values: CDR1 KGHSH, CDR2 LQKENI. This CDR3 is 15 amino acids long. Here the CDR3 DNA reads TGTGCCAGCTCACTTCTAGCGGGGGAGTACAATGAGCAGTTCTTC. Translated: CASSLLAGEYNEQFF.

The chain carries TRBV29-1 and TRBJ1-2; 9 bases align to TRBD1. CDR3 length: 13 residues. Trimming removed 2 bases from V and 6 bases from J; junction bases left unmatched: 4. In germline, CDR1 is SQVTM, CDR2 ANQGSEA. DNA for the CDR3: TGCAGCGTTGAATCGGGACAGGGAAATGGCTACACCTTC. This translates into CSVESGQGNGYTF.

The chain carries TRBV10-3 and TRBJ2-1; 14 nucleotides match TRBD2. V was pared by 8 bases and J by 6 bases, with 3 bases of the junction left unmatched. The germline V gene encodes CDR1 ENHRY and CDR2 SYGVKD. The CDR3 has 14 amino acids. This CDR3 reads CAIGGLAGGNEQFF. The CDR3 coding sequence is TGTGCCATCGGAGGACTAGCGGGGGGCAATGAGCAGTTCTTC.

This sequence joins TRBV15 and TRBJ2-2; TRBD1 matches 8 bases. The CDR3 length is 15 residues. Germline V lookup: CDR1 LNHNV, CDR2 YYDKDF (reference sequence). V lost 5 bases, J lost 3 bases, and 5 bases stayed unmatched. In DNA form, the CDR3 reads TGTGCCACCAGCGGACAGGGATTGGACACCGGGGAGCTGTTTTTT. It translates to CATSGQGLDTGELFF.

The rearrangement uses TRBV13 and TRBJ2-7; tentative D call: TRBD1 (5 bases). Germline assignment: CDR1 PRHDT and CDR2 FYEKMQ (reference sequence). Trimming stripped 5 bases from V and 3 bases from J, with 11 bases between. The CDR3 has 13 amino acids. Here the CDR3 DNA reads TGTGCCAGCAGCCGAGACGGACACTACGAGCAGTACTTC. Amino acids: CASSRDGHYEQYF.

The J gene is TRBJ2-7, the V gene TRBV6-2 or TRBV6-3, with D perhaps matching TRBD1 or TRBD2 (5 bases each). V was shortened by 1 base and J by 2 bases, with 18 bases between the two germline ends. Germline V lookup: CDR1 MNHEY, CDR2 SVGEGT. This CDR3 region has 17 residues. The CDR3 DNA is TGTGCCAGCAGTTACTTAGGGACCCAGCGGCCTCCCTACGAGCAGTACTTC. Translated, it gives CASSYLGTQRPPYEQYF.

The chain links TRBV11-2 to TRBJ2-1; D possibly corresponds to TRBD1 (6 bases). From germline, CDR1 is SGHAT and CDR2 FQNNGV. The length of the CDR3 is 15 residues. The germline V and J ends were trimmed by 5 bases and 3 bases, with 14 bases remaining between them. The CDR3 nucleotides read TGTGCCAGCAGCCTTAACACAGGGATCTACAATGAGCAGTTCTTC. It codes for CASSLNTGIYNEQFF. Combining the CDR3 with reference TRBV11-2 and TRBJ2-1 gives the whole variable domain EAGVAQSPRYKIIEKRQSVAFWCNPISGHATLYWYQQILGQGPKLLIQFQNNGVVDDSQLPKDRFSAERLKGVDSTLKIQPAKLEDSAVYLCASSLNTGIYNEQFFGPGTRLTVL.

The sample holds a few counts of this clonotype. The chain recombines TRBV5-4 with TRBJ2-4; TRBD2 aligns across 9 bases. This CDR3 region has 13 residues. The V gene end was trimmed by 5 bases and the J gene end by 3 bases; junction bases not matched to a gene: 0. Germline V CDR1 and CDR2: SGHNT, YYREEE (reference sequence). The CDR3 nucleotides read TGTGCCAGCAGTAGCGGGGGCAAAAACATTCAGTACTTC. Translated, it gives CASSSGGKNIQYF.

The chain couples TRBV5-5 to TRBJ1-1; D possibly corresponds to TRBD1 (5 bases). This CDR3 is 15 amino acids long. Trimming removed 4 bases from V and 4 bases from J, with 17 bases in between. Germline CDR1 SGHKS, CDR2 YYEKEE (reference sequence). This CDR3 is CASSRGAGLTTEAFF. The CDR3 DNA follows: TGTGCCAGCAGCCGGGGCGCAGGGTTGACCACTGAAGCTTTCTTT.

This clonotype has more than one count but fewer than ten. The chain has TRBV30 and TRBJ2-7, with 9 bases aligning to TRBD1. The trim removed 1 base at V and 0 bases at J, leaving 10 bases unmatched. CDR3 length: 17 residues. Germline CDR1 is GTSNPN and CDR2 is SVGIG (reference sequence). The CDR3: CAWSGTGEPLFSYEQYF. CDR3 DNA sequence: TGTGCCTGGAGTGGGACAGGGGAACCCCTTTTCTCCTACGAGCAGTACTTC.

This rearrangement joins TRBV7-2 to TRBJ1-3; 8 nucleotides line up with TRBD1. The V gene's germline CDR1 is SGHTA and CDR2 FQGNSA. The ends lost 0 bases at V and 0 bases at J; junction bases unmatched: 4. The CDR3 contains 17 residues. The CDR3 nucleotides are TGTGCCAGCAGCTTAGCGACAGGGGACTACTCTGGAAACACCATATATTTT. The encoded protein is CASSLATGDYSGNTIYF. Supplemented by reference TRBV7-2 and TRBJ1-3, the full variable domain reads GAGVSQSPSNKVTEKGKDVELRCDPISGHTALYWYRQSLGQGLEFLIYFQGNSAPDKSGLPSDRFSAERTGGSVSTLTIQRTQQEDSAVYLCASSLATGDYSGNTIYFGEGSWLTVV.

The chain uses TRBV14 and TRBJ2-3; D gene unclear. The CDR3 consists of 14 residues. The germline V gene has CDR1 SGHDN and CDR2 FVKESK. The ends were cut back, 3 bases at V and 7 bases at J, with 14 bases in the middle. CDR3 in amino acids: CASSHPLGTNTQYF. The CDR3 DNA reads as TGTGCCAGCAGCCACCCTCTGGGCACTAATACGCAGTATTTT.

The chain recombines TRBV6-1 with TRBJ2-2; D possibly corresponds to TRBD2 (6 bases). The V gene's germline CDR1 is MNHNS and CDR2 SASEGT. V lost 1 base to trimming and J lost 5 bases, with 8 bases between them. This CDR3 has 14 residues. CDR3 nucleotide sequence: TGTGCCAGCAGTGAAGGGGGAGGAACCGGGGAGCTGTTTTTT. Translated, it gives CASSEGGGTGELFF.

The V gene is TRBV29-1, the J gene TRBJ1-2; D remains ambiguous. This CDR3 is built from 13 residues. CDR1 is SQVTM, CDR2 ANQGSEA, per germline. Trimming shortened V by 2 bases and J by 2 bases, and 9 bases separated the two germline ends. The CDR3 is CSVETVRNYGYTF. CDR3 nucleotide sequence: TGCAGCGTTGAAACAGTCCGGAACTATGGCTACACCTTC.

The V gene is TRBV11-3, the J gene TRBJ2-3, with 10 bases that match TRBD1. CDR3 length equals 14 residues. Germline V gives CDR1 SGHNT, CDR2 YENEEA. The ends lost 3 bases at V and 7 bases at J; junction bases unmatched: 4. The CDR3 coding sequence is TGTGCCAGCAGCTTGAGACAGGGGGCTAATACGCAGTATTTT. This translates into CASSLRQGANTQYF.

This clonotype was seen more than once but under ten times. This rearrangement joins TRBV7-9 to TRBJ2-1; 8 positions agree with TRBD1. J lost 9 bases, V lost 3 bases, and 7 bases had no gene match. This CDR3 is 14 amino acids long. The germline gives CDR1 SEHNR, CDR2 FQNEAQ (reference sequence). The CDR3 is CASSLVQGAGEQFF. The CDR3 nucleotides read TGTGCCAGCAGCTTGGTCCAGGGGGCTGGTGAGCAGTTCTTC.

The gene calls are TRBV7-8 and TRBJ1-6; D ambiguous. The CDR3 totals 15 residues. Trimming removed 1 base at V and 10 bases at J, with 14 bases between. Germline CDR1 SGHVS, CDR2 FQNEAQ. CDR3 nucleotides: TGTGCCAGCAGCTTAGACCGAGTCACTGGCTCACCCCTCCACTTT. This gives the protein CASSLDRVTGSPLHF.

The sample holds a few counts of this clonotype. The chain has TRBV11-3 and TRBJ2-5, with 9 bases fitting TRBD2. The CDR3 consists of 15 residues. CDR1 is SGHNT and CDR2 is YENEEA in the germline V gene. Trimming took 0 bases from V and 2 from J; bases not matched to a gene: 1. In DNA form, the CDR3 reads TGTGCCAGCAGCTTAGAGCGGGGGGGGCAAGAGACCCAGTACTTC. This encodes CASSLERGGQETQYF.

This clonotype was seen only a few times. The rearrangement uses TRBV5-1 and TRBJ2-5; 10 bases are shared with TRBD2. This CDR3 has 15 residues. Germline V gene lookup returns CDR1 SGHRS and CDR2 YFSETQ. The V and J ends lost 4 bases and 2 bases, in that order; junction bases with no gene match: 5. CDR3 region: CASSGTSGAQETQYF. The CDR3, as DNA: TGCGCCAGCAGCGGAACTAGCGGGGCTCAAGAGACCCAGTACTTC.

There are a few counts of this clonotype. This chain uses TRBV4-1 with TRBJ2-7; 7 bases line up with TRBD1. With V trimmed by 0 bases and J by 0 bases, 8 bases remained unmatched. The CDR3 is 17 amino acids. CDR1 MGHRA and CDR2 YSYEKL come from the germline V gene. This CDR3 is CASSQEIPGQTSYEQYF. CDR3 DNA: TGCGCCAGCAGCCAAGAGATCCCGGGACAGACCTCCTACGAGCAGTACTTC.

The rearrangement joins TRBV5-1 to TRBJ1-1; possible D gene TRBD1, 6 bases. Germline assignment: CDR1 SGHRS and CDR2 YFSETQ. The CDR3 covers 14 residues. The V end lost 6 bases, the J end lost 0 bases, and 12 bases lay between the germline ends. The CDR3 bases are TGCGCCAGCAATACAGGGTCACTGAACACTGAAGCTTTCTTT. Translating gives CASNTGSLNTEAFF.

The V call is TRBV11-3, the J call TRBJ2-2, with 7 bases that match TRBD1. The V gene end was trimmed by 0 bases and the J gene end by 0 bases; junction bases not matched to a gene: 4. The CDR3 contains 17 residues. Per the germline V gene, CDR1 is SGHNT and CDR2 is YENEEA. CDR3 in amino acids: CASSLETGTANTGELFF. The DNA for the CDR3 is TGTGCCAGCAGCTTAGAGACCGGGACAGCGAACACCGGGGAGCTGTTTTTT.

In this sample, this clonotype turned up a few times. The V gene is TRBV2, the J gene TRBJ2-3; 13 bases line up with TRBD2. The J segment lost 1 base and the V segment lost 5 bases, leaving 3 bases of the junction unmatched. This CDR3 has 16 amino acids. Germline-derived CDR1 and CDR2 are SNHLY and FYNNEI. CDR3 sequence: CASSPGTSGGTDTQYF. The CDR3, as DNA: TGTGCCAGCAGTCCCGGGACTAGCGGGGGCACAGATACGCAGTATTTT.